These T cell receptor beta chains were read from a single sample in a study of T cells in Graves' hyperthyroidism and ophthalmopathy. TCRdb analysed the multiplex PCR reads with MiXCR anew, one entry per CDR3 protein. The data show some 510,000 distinct CDR3 sequences, 20% to 25% seen once. Sequencing used blood. All receptors come from a man aged 18-30 years with Graves' hyperthyroidism. Both conserved end residues are part of each CDR3. Fields, in order: CDR3 protein, CDR3 DNA, V gene, D gene, clone size, J gene. A D gene is named only where the DNA matches it firmly. Expanded clones get a size class; other rows say once, few or many, or leave the size out.

CDR3: CASSPARYGYTF; DNA: TGTGCCAGCAGCCCTGCTCGCTATGGCTACACCTTC; V: TRBV28; D: NA; size: many; J: TRBJ1-2
CDR3: CASSFHRGQDTEAFF; DNA: TGCGCCAGCAGCTTTCACAGGGGGCAGGACACTGAAGCTTTCTTT; V: TRBV5-1; D: TRBD1; size: many; J: TRBJ1-1
CDR3: CASWDRGNTGELFF; DNA: TGTGCCAGCTGGGACAGGGGGAACACCGGGGAGCTGTTTTTT; V: TRBV28; D: TRBD1; size: many; J: TRBJ2-2
CDR3: CASSLVLRGGYTF; DNA: TGTGCCAGCAGCTTAGTGCTGAGAGGGGGCTACACCTTC; V: TRBV7-9; D: NA; size: many; J: TRBJ1-2
CDR3: CASSSSGSFSYEQYF; DNA: TGTGCCAGCAGTTCCTCAGGGTCCTTCTCCTACGAGCAGTACTTC; V: TRBV6-5; D: NA; size: many; J: TRBJ2-7
CDR3: CASSEGTGHEQYF; DNA: TGTGCCAGCAGTGAGGGGACAGGACACGAGCAGTACTTC; V: TRBV6-1; D: TRBD1; size: many; J: TRBJ2-7
CDR3: CASSSSPGQVRGYTF; DNA: TGTGCCAGCAGTTCATCCCCGGGACAGGTCCGTGGCTACACCTTC; V: TRBV12-3/TRBV12-4; D: TRBD1; size: many; J: TRBJ1-2
CDR3: CASSLTTGGYTF; DNA: TGTGCCAGCAGTTTAACCACGGGAGGCTACACCTTC; V: TRBV12-3/TRBV12-4; D: NA; size: many; J: TRBJ1-2
CDR3: CASSRLTRRFSMNTEAFF; DNA: TGTGCCAGCAGTCGATTAACGAGGAGATTCTCTATGAACACTGAAGCTTTCTTT; V: TRBV28; D: NA; size: many; J: TRBJ1-1
CDR3: CSARRTLAGASYEQYF; DNA: TGCAGTGCCCGAAGGACACTAGCGGGGGCTTCCTACGAGCAGTACTTC; V: TRBV20-1; D: TRBD2; size: many; J: TRBJ2-7
CDR3: CASSTTWDLSTGELFF; DNA: TGTGCCAGCAGTACCACCTGGGATCTGAGCACCGGGGAGCTGTTTTTT; V: TRBV12-3/TRBV12-4; D: NA; size: NA; J: TRBJ2-2
CDR3: CASSGYVGSPLHF; DNA: TGTGCCAGCAGTGGCTACGTCGGTTCACCCCTCCACTTT; V: TRBV12-3/TRBV12-4; D: NA; size: many; J: TRBJ1-6
CDR3: CASSRGTYDYEQYF; DNA: TGTGCCAGCAGTCGGGGGACTTACGACTACGAGCAGTACTTC; V: TRBV2; D: NA; size: many; J: TRBJ2-7
CDR3: CASSLLGLARTGELFF; DNA: TGTGCCAGCAGTTTATTGGGACTAGCGAGGACCGGGGAGCTGTTTTTT; V: TRBV27; D: TRBD2; size: many; J: TRBJ2-2
CDR3: CSANPRDRGLCEQYF; DNA: TGCAGTGCTAACCCCCGGGACAGGGGTTTATGCGAGCAGTACTTC; V: TRBV20-1; D: TRBD1; size: NA; J: TRBJ2-7
CDR3: CASTGLTGELFF; DNA: TGCGCCAGCACCGGATTGACCGGGGAGCTGTTTTTT; V: TRBV5-1; D: NA; size: NA; J: TRBJ2-2
CDR3: CASQGEGEIQYF; DNA: TGTGCCAGCCAGGGGGAAGGAGAGATCCAGTACTTC; V: TRBV9; D: TRBD1; size: NA; J: TRBJ2-5
CDR3: CASSRDSENTEAFF; DNA: TGTGCCAGCAGTAGGGACAGTGAGAACACTGAAGCTTTCTTT; V: TRBV12-3/TRBV12-4; D: TRBD1; size: NA; J: TRBJ1-1
CDR3: CSARTGKQPQHF; DNA: TGCAGTGCTAGAACAGGGAAACAGCCCCAGCATTTT; V: TRBV20-1; D: NA; size: many; J: TRBJ1-5
CDR3: CASSSGQGQQHF; DNA: TGTGCCAGCAGCTCCGGACAGGGACAACAGCATTTT; V: TRBV7-9; D: TRBD1; size: many; J: TRBJ1-5
CDR3: CASSYLGGGASGETQYF; DNA: TGTGCCAGCAGTTACTTAGGCGGGGGGGCAAGTGGGGAGACCCAGTACTTC; V: TRBV6-5; D: TRBD2; size: NA; J: TRBJ2-5
CDR3: CASIAGSSYEQYF; DNA: TGTGCCAGTATAGCGGGGAGCTCCTACGAGCAGTACTTC; V: TRBV6-1; D: TRBD2; size: NA; J: TRBJ2-7
CDR3: CASSSPSSGKETQYF; DNA: TGCGCCAGCAGCTCGCCTTCTAGCGGTAAAGAGACCCAGTACTTC; V: TRBV5-1; D: TRBD2; size: NA; J: TRBJ2-5
CDR3: CSASPGTGVDQPQHF; DNA: TGCAGTGCTTCCCCCGGGACAGGAGTCGATCAGCCCCAGCATTTT; V: TRBV20-1; D: TRBD1; size: many; J: TRBJ1-5
CDR3: CASNPGGGQETQYF; DNA: TGTGCCAGCAATCCTGGGGGAGGACAAGAGACCCAGTACTTC; V: TRBV12-3/TRBV12-4; D: NA; size: NA; J: TRBJ2-5
CDR3: CASSLEAGTVEAFF; DNA: TGCGCCAGCAGCTTGGAGGCGGGGACAGTTGAAGCTTTCTTT; V: TRBV5-1; D: TRBD1; size: few; J: TRBJ1-1
CDR3: CASSWSGELQETQYF; DNA: TGCGCCAGCAGCTGGAGCGGGGAACTCCAAGAGACCCAGTACTTC; V: TRBV5-1; D: TRBD2; size: few; J: TRBJ2-5
CDR3: CASSDGSYSQPQHF; DNA: TGTGCCAGCAGTGACGGGAGTTACTCTCAGCCCCAGCATTTT; V: TRBV2; D: NA; size: many; J: TRBJ1-5
CDR3: CASSKNRDRGNSPLHF; DNA: TGTGCCAGCAGTAAAAACCGGGACAGGGGAAATTCACCCCTCCACTTT; V: TRBV12-3/TRBV12-4; D: TRBD1; size: NA; J: TRBJ1-6
CDR3: CAWSIEQNQPQHF; DNA: TGTGCCTGGAGTATAGAGCAGAATCAGCCCCAGCATTTT; V: TRBV30; D: NA; size: many; J: TRBJ1-5
CDR3: CASSYSQGSGTEAFF; DNA: TGTGCCAGCAGTTACTCACAGGGGAGCGGAACTGAAGCTTTCTTT; V: TRBV6-5; D: TRBD1; size: many; J: TRBJ1-1
CDR3: CASSTLGTGGTSGELFF; DNA: TGTGCCAGCAGCACCCTAGGGACAGGGGGTACATCCGGGGAGCTGTTTTTT; V: TRBV11-1; D: TRBD1; size: NA; J: TRBJ2-2
CDR3: CSAISGTGGTGELFF; DNA: TGCAGTGCCATCTCCGGGACAGGGGGCACCGGGGAGCTGTTTTTT; V: TRBV20-1; D: TRBD1; size: many; J: TRBJ2-2
CDR3: CASSPDLNTGELFF; DNA: TGTGCCAGCTCACCAGATCTGAACACCGGGGAGCTGTTTTTT; V: TRBV18; D: NA; size: few; J: TRBJ2-2
CDR3: CASSGTGWGRSNQPQHF; DNA: TGTGCCAGCAGTGGGACAGGGTGGGGGCGTAGCAATCAGCCCCAGCATTTT; V: TRBV2; D: TRBD1; size: many; J: TRBJ1-5
CDR3: CAWSVLGPEAFF; DNA: TGTGCCTGGAGTGTACTTGGGCCTGAAGCTTTCTTT; V: TRBV30; D: NA; size: NA; J: TRBJ1-1
CDR3: CASSWYGTSGGYTYNEQFF; DNA: TGTGCCAGCAGTTGGTACGGGACTAGCGGGGGGTATACCTACAATGAGCAGTTCTTC; V: TRBV6-2/TRBV6-3; D: TRBD2; size: NA; J: TRBJ2-1
CDR3: CASSPIWGGRGHTQETQYF; DNA: TGTGCCAGCAGTCCCATCTGGGGGGGGCGCGGTCATACTCAAGAGACCCAGTACTTC; V: TRBV12-3/TRBV12-4; D: NA; size: NA; J: TRBJ2-5
CDR3: CASSRQGEGYGYTF; DNA: TGTGCCAGCAGCCGACAGGGGGAGGGGTATGGCTACACCTTC; V: TRBV7-9; D: TRBD1; size: many; J: TRBJ1-2
CDR3: CASSIRAGSYEQYF; DNA: TGTGCCAGTAGTATAAGGGCAGGCTCCTACGAGCAGTACTTC; V: TRBV19; D: NA; size: few; J: TRBJ2-7
CDR3: CASSLMGDQPQHF; DNA: TGTGCCAGCAGTTTAATGGGAGATCAGCCCCAGCATTTT; V: TRBV28; D: NA; size: many; J: TRBJ1-5
CDR3: CASSEGPGAYEQYF; DNA: TGCGCCAGCAGTGAGGGACCGGGCGCCTACGAGCAGTACTTC; V: TRBV5-1; D: NA; size: few; J: TRBJ2-7
CDR3: CASSPALGQVPNTEAFF; DNA: TGTGCCAGCAGCCCCGCCCTAGGACAGGTACCGAACACTGAAGCTTTCTTT; V: TRBV28; D: TRBD1; size: NA; J: TRBJ1-1
CDR3: CSVEVVARTYEQYF; DNA: TGCAGCGTTGAAGTGGTAGCCAGAACCTACGAGCAGTACTTC; V: TRBV29-1; D: NA; size: many; J: TRBJ2-7
CDR3: CASRTNRAFF; DNA: TGTGCCAGTAGAACGAACCGCGCTTTCTTT; V: TRBV19; D: NA; size: NA; J: TRBJ1-1
CDR3: CASSIRVPSSGANVLTF; DNA: TGTGCCAGCAGCATTCGTGTACCTTCCTCTGGGGCCAACGTCCTGACTTTC; V: TRBV9; D: NA; size: NA; J: TRBJ2-6
CDR3: CATRVLGQINQPQHF; DNA: TGTGCCACCAGGGTATTGGGACAGATCAATCAGCCCCAGCATTTT; V: TRBV10-3; D: TRBD1; size: few; J: TRBJ1-5
CDR3: CASSLMAVNTEAFF; DNA: TGTGCCAGCAGCCTCATGGCGGTGAACACTGAAGCTTTCTTT; V: TRBV2; D: NA; size: many; J: TRBJ1-1
CDR3: CASSRGDFGADTQYF; DNA: TGTGCCAGCAGTAGGGGTGATTTTGGCGCAGATACGCAGTATTTT; V: TRBV6-1; D: NA; size: NA; J: TRBJ2-3
CDR3: CASSLEQGLTEAFF; DNA: TGTGCCAGCAGCTTAGAGCAGGGTTTAACTGAAGCTTTCTTT; V: TRBV11-2; D: NA; size: many; J: TRBJ1-1
CDR3: CASSALRGPYKQYF; DNA: TGTGCCAGCAGTGCCCTCAGAGGACCCTACAAGCAGTACTTC; V: TRBV6-1; D: NA; size: many; J: TRBJ2-7
CDR3: CASSAEGGIGELFF; DNA: TGTGCCAGCAGTGCGGAAGGGGGGATCGGGGAGCTGTTTTTT; V: TRBV27; D: NA; size: few; J: TRBJ2-2
CDR3: CASSARGGHAETQYF; DNA: TGTGCCAGCAGCGCTCGGGGGGGCCATGCGGAGACCCAGTACTTC; V: TRBV5-5; D: TRBD2; size: many; J: TRBJ2-5
CDR3: CASSRTTSGVDGYTF; DNA: TGTGCCAGCAGCCGGACGACCAGCGGGGTCGATGGCTACACCTTC; V: TRBV7-2; D: NA; size: many; J: TRBJ1-2
CDR3: CASRQYYEQYF; DNA: TGTGCCAGCAGGCAGTACTACGAGCAGTACTTC; V: TRBV13; D: NA; size: many; J: TRBJ2-7
CDR3: CASSFAGQGAGEQYF; DNA: TGTGCCAGCAGTTTTGCGGGGCAGGGGGCAGGAGAGCAGTACTTC; V: TRBV12-3/TRBV12-4; D: TRBD1; size: few; J: TRBJ2-7
CDR3: CASSLLSGTVRQPQHF; DNA: TGTGCCAGCAGTTTACTATCCGGGACGGTCCGACAGCCCCAGCATTTT; V: TRBV28; D: NA; size: NA; J: TRBJ1-5
CDR3: CASSLSARGLTEAFF; DNA: TGTGCCAGCAGCTTATCAGCAAGGGGTCTGACTGAAGCTTTCTTT; V: TRBV7-9; D: NA; size: NA; J: TRBJ1-1
CDR3: CASSGLIGGADYGYTF; DNA: TGTGCCAGCAGTGGGTTAATAGGGGGCGCGGACTATGGCTACACCTTC; V: TRBV6-1; D: TRBD1; size: many; J: TRBJ1-2
CDR3: CASGRESGNTIYF; DNA: TGTGCCAGCGGGAGGGAATCTGGAAACACCATATATTTT; V: TRBV6-1; D: NA; size: NA; J: TRBJ1-3